This T cell receptor beta chain was recorded in a study of blood T cell repertoires in COVID-19. Sequenced by immunoSEQ multiplex PCR; TCRdb stores in-frame clones only, minus some. The data show roughly 150,000 clones, roughly 91% seen once. Trimming left V 2 bases short and J 8 bases short, with 16 bases between. The CDR3 is made up of 14 amino acids. In germline, CDR1 is SGHDT, CDR2 YYEEEE. The J gene is TRBJ1-2, the V gene TRBV5-6, with D possibly matching TRBD1 (6 bases). Sequences were obtained from peripheral blood. The receptor was derived from a man aged 18-30 years with COVID-19, enrolled during active disease. The CDR3 DNA sequence: TGTGCCAGCAGCTTCGTAGGACGGACAGTCGGCTACACCTTC. This encodes CASSFVGRTVGYTF.